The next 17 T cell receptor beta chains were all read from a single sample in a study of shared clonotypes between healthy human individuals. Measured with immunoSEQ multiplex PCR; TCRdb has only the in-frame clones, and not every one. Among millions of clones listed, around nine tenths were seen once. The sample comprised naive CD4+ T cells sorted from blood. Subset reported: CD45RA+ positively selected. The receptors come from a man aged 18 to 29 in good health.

CDR3 amino acids: CASSQVHGTSYEQYF. The CDR3 bases are TGTGCCAGCAGCCAAGTACACGGCACCTCCTACGAGCAGTACTTC. The chain links TRBV14 to TRBJ2-7, with D unresolved. CDR3 size: 15 residues. V was trimmed by 1 base and J by 0 bases, leaving 10 bases between them. Germline V CDR1 and CDR2: SGHDN, FVKESK.

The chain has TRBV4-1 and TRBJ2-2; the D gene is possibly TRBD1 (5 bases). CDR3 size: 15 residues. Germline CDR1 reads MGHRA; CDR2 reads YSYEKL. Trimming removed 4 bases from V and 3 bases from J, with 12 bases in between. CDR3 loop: CASSPSIGDTGELFF. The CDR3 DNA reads TGCGCCAGCAGCCCGTCGATAGGGGACACCGGGGAGCTGTTTTTT.

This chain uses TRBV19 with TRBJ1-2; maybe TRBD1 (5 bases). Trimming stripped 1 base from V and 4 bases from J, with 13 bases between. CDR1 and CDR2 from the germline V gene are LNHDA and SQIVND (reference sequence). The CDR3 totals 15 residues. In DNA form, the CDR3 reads TGTGCCAGTAGTATAGTTGGCAGGGAAGGCTATGGCTACACCTTC. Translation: CASSIVGREGYGYTF.

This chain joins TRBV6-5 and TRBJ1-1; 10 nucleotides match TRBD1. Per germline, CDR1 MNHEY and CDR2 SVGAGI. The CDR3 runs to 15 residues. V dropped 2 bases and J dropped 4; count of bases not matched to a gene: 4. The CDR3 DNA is TGTGCCAGCAGTTACGACGGACAGGGGGGCACTGAAGCTTTCTTT. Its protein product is CASSYDGQGGTEAFF.

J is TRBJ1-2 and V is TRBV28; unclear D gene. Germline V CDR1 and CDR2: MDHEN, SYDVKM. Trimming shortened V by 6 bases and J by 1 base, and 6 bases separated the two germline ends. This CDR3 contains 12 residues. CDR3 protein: CASRNFNYGYTF. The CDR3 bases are TGTGCCAGCAGGAACTTTAACTATGGCTACACCTTC.

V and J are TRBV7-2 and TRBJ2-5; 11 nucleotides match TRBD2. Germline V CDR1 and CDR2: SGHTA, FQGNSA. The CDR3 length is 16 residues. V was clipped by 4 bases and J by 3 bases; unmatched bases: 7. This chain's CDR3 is CASSYSLLAGEETQYF. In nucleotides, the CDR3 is TGTGCCAGCAGCTATTCCCTACTAGCGGGGGAAGAGACCCAGTACTTC.

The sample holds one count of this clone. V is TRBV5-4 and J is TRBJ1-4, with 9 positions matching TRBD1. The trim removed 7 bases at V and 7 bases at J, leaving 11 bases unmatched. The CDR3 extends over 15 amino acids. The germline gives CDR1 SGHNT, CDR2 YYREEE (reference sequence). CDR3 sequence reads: CASGYLDRGVEKLFF. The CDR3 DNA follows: TGTGCCAGCGGTTATTTGGACAGGGGAGTTGAAAAACTGTTTTTT.

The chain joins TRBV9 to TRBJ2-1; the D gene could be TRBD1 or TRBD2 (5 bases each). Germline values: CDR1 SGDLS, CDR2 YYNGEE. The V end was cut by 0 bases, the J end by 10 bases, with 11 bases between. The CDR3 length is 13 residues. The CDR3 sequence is CASSVATWGEQFF. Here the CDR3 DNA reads TGTGCCAGCAGCGTAGCTACGTGGGGGGAGCAGTTCTTC.

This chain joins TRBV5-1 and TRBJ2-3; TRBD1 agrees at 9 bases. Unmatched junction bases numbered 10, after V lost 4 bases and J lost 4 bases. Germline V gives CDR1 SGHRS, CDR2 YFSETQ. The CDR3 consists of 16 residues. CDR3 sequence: CASSLTGTGNADTQYF. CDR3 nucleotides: TGCGCCAGCAGCCTTACCGGGACAGGGAACGCAGATACGCAGTATTTT.

CDR3: CASTDGQANEKLFF. CDR3 DNA: TGTGCCAGTACTGACGGACAAGCTAATGAAAAACTGTTTTTT. The V call is TRBV19, the J call TRBJ1-4; the D gene is possibly TRBD1 (5 bases). V was cut by 7 bases and J by 3 bases, with 12 bases left in between. CDR1 and CDR2 (germline): LNHDA, SQIVND (reference sequence). CDR3 length: 14 residues.

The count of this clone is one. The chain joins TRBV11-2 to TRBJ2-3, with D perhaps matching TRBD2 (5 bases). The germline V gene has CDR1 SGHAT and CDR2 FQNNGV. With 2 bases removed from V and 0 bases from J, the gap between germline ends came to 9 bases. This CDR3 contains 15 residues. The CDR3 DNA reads TGTGCCAGCAGCTTACAAGGACTCAGCACAGATACGCAGTATTTT. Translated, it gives CASSLQGLSTDTQYF.

The CDR3 region has the DNA TGTGCCAGAAGCTCGACAGGGTTAGCCAAAAACATTCAGTACTTC. It yields the protein CARSSTGLAKNIQYF. The chain uses TRBV5-3 and TRBJ2-4, with 7 bases lining up with TRBD1. TRBV5-3 is given ORF status, its function remaining uncertain. This CDR3 comprises 15 residues. V gave up 3 bases and J gave up 0 bases; unmatched junction bases: 3.

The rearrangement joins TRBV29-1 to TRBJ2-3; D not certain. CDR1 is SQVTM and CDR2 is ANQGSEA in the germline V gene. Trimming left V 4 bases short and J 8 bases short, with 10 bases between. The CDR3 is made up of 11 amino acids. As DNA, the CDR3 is TGCAGCGTTGTAGGGATGGGTACGCAGTATTTT. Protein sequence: CSVVGMGTQYF.

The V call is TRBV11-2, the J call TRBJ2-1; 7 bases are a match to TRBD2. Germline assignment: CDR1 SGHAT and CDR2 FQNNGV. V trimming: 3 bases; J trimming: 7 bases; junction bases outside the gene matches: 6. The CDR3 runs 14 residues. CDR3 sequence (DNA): TGTGCCAGCAGCTTGAGGACTAGTAGAAATGAGCAGTTCTTC. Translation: CASSLRTSRNEQFF.

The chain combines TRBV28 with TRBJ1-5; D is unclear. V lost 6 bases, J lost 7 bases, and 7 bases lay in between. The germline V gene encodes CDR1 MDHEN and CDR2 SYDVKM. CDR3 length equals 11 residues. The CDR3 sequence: CASSLQQPQHF. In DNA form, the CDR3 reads TGTGCCAGCAGCCTACAGCAGCCCCAGCATTTT.

This CDR3 is CATSLGEGRGNEKLFF. CDR3 in DNA: TGTGCCACCAGCCTAGGGGAGGGCAGGGGAAATGAAAAACTGTTTTTT. This chain uses TRBV15 with TRBJ1-4; possibly TRBD1 for D (6 bases). There are 16 residues in the CDR3. The V and J ends lost 5 bases and 5 bases respectively, with 18 bases between them. CDR1 is LNHNV, CDR2 YYDKDF, per germline (reference sequence).

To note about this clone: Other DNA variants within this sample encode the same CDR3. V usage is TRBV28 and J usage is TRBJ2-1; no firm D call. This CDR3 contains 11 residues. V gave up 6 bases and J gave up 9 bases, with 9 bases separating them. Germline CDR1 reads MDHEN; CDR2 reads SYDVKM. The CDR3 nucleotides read TGTGCCAGCAGCCTATACGGTGAGCAGTTCTTC. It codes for CASSLYGEQFF.